This TCR beta chain was recovered during a study of blood T cell repertoires in COVID-19. Study overall: Samples representing acute and convalescent COVID-19 were sourced from the United States, Italy and Spain.

V was pared by 4 bases and J by 7 bases, with 6 bases of the junction left unmatched. The germline gives CDR1 MNHEY, CDR2 SVGAGI. The CDR3 totals 14 residues. As processed by the authors: Estimates of nucleated cell counts were drawn from the amplification of reference gene primers. Method: immunoSEQ multiplex PCR; TCRdb's copy keeps in-frame clones and lacks some. From that table come the V and J calls and clone size; the DNA was used to work out D and trimming. Here the sample spans some 190,000 clones, under 90% being singletons. The source material was peripheral blood. The J gene is TRBJ1-1, the V gene TRBV6-5, with 10 bases that match TRBD1. This clonotype was obtained from a woman of 80 years or more with COVID-19, enrolled during active disease. The CDR3 spells CASSLTGGSGEAFF. CDR3 nucleotides: TGTGCCAGCAGTTTGACAGGGGGCTCGGGTGAAGCTTTCTTT.